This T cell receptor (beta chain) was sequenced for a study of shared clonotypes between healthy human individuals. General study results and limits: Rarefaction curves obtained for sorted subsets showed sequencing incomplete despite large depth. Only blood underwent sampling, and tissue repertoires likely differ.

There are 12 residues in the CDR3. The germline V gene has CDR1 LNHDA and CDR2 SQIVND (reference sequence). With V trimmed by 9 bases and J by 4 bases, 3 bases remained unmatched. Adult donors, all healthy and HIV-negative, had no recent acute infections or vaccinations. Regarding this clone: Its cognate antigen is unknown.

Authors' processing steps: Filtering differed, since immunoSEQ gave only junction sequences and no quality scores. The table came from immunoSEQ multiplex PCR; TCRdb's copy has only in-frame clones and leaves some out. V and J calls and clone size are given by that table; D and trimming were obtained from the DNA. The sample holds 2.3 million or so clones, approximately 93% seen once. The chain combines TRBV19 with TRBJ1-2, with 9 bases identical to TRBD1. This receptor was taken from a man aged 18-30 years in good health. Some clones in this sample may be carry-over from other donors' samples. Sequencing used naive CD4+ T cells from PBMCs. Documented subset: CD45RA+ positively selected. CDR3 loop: CASRTGVYGYTF. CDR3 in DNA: TGTGCCAGCCGGACAGGGGTCTATGGCTACACCTTC.